The sequence of this TCR beta chain was determined in a study of metastatic and nonmetastatic thyroid tumors. Across the study: A comparison of repertoires was made across blood and tumor or nodule tissue from malignant and benign thyroid patients.

From germline, CDR1 is LGHNA and CDR2 YNFKEQ. This CDR3 spans 17 amino acids. Trimming took off 3 bases at V and 6 bases at J, with 24 bases between the two ends. Study observations and caveats: As reported, TCR beta diversity in blood and tumor was significantly higher in malignant thyroid tumors than in benign nodules.

Authors' methods: CDR3 differences across clinicopathological groups were used to build a distant-metastasis classifier for papillary thyroid cancer. TCRdb ran MiXCR on the PCR reads. Here the V and J calls rest on TCRdb's processing, not on the authors' analysis. The data contain roughly 28,000 clones, approximately 15% of them singletons. Patients had received no treatment of any kind before thyroid surgery. With regard to this clone: The antigen is undetermined.

The sequence was collected from a female donor with papillary thyroid cancer or a benign thyroid nodule (not recorded which). Some clones in this sample may be carry-over from other donors' samples. J is TRBJ2-7 and V is TRBV4-2; D possibly corresponds to TRBD2 (6 bases). What was sequenced was blood. CDR3 amino acids: CASSHLETVGGRGEQYF. The CDR3 DNA follows: TGTGCCAGCAGCCACCTTGAAACAGTAGGAGGGCGCGGCGAGCAGTACTTC.